This passage covers 7 T cell receptor beta chains from one sample sequenced in a study of cytomegalovirus exposure and HLA in healthy donors. The PCR made use of 60 Vbeta and 13 Jbeta primers. The protocol was immunoSEQ multiplex PCR, while the TCRdb copy is restricted to in-frame clones and leaves out a portion. The sample lists 150,000 to 200,000 clones, about 9% seen once, with 1% to 1.5% in the top ten. Sequenced: PBMCs. Receptors were obtained from a woman aged 25 to 45 in good health and CMV-seropositive.

The rearrangement uses TRBV30 and TRBJ1-2, with 8 bases fitting TRBD1. This CDR3 has 14 residues. V lost 2 bases and J lost 4; bases outside the gene matches: 6. Germline assignment: CDR1 GTSNPN and CDR2 SVGIG (reference sequence). The DNA of the CDR3 is TGTGCCTGGAGTAACAGGGGGGCAGTCTATGGCTACACCTTC. Its protein product is CAWSNRGAVYGYTF.

The chain carries TRBV6-5 and TRBJ2-7; D is possibly TRBD2 (5 bases). CDR3 length: 15 amino acids. Looked up from germline, CDR1 is MNHEY and CDR2 is SVGAGI. The V gene lost 2 bases and the J gene lost 0 bases, with 11 bases spanning the gap. The CDR3 reads CASSYLAESSYEQYF. CDR3 nucleotides: TGTGCCAGCAGTTACCTAGCCGAGAGCTCCTACGAGCAGTACTTC.

This clone was counted between two and nine times. The gene calls are TRBV5-1 and TRBJ2-7, with TRBD1 as a possible D gene (6 bases). In germline, CDR1 is SGHRS, CDR2 YFSETQ. The V and J ends lost 1 base and 9 bases respectively, with 23 bases between them. There are 16 residues in the CDR3. DNA for the CDR3: TGCGCCAGCAGCTTGCGCACTACAATGCCTCGGACAGCGCAGTACTTC. It translates to CASSLRTTMPRTAQYF.

The V gene is TRBV4-1, the J gene TRBJ2-1; no reliable D call. CDR1 and CDR2 from the germline V gene are MGHRA and YSYEKL. The CDR3 is 13 residues long. V lost 1 base and J 6 bases, leaving 7 bases between the germline ends. The CDR3 nucleotides are TGCGCCAGCAGCCAAGTAGCCCCCAATGAGCAGTTCTTC. Its translation: CASSQVAPNEQFF.

This rearrangement joins TRBV7-9 to TRBJ1-4; a weak D match, TRBD1 (6 bases). V was trimmed by 2 bases and J by 7 bases, leaving 20 bases between them. CDR3 length equals 17 residues. The germline V gene has CDR1 SEHNR and CDR2 FQNEAQ (reference sequence). The CDR3: CASSLILSGGPGEKLFF. For the CDR3, the DNA is TGTGCCAGCAGCTTAATTCTCTCGGGGGGCCCGGGTGAAAAACTGTTTTTT. Full variable domain (outside the CDR3, taken from reference TRBV7-9 and TRBJ1-4): DTGVSQNPRHKITKRGQNVTFRCDPISEHNRLYWYRQTLGQGPEFLTYFQNEAQLEKSRLLSDRFSAERPKGSFSTLEIQRTEQGDSAMYLCASSLILSGGPGEKLFFGSGTQLSVL.

This clone was seen more than once but under ten times. The chain uses TRBV9 and TRBJ2-5; 7 bases agree with TRBD2. The CDR3 spans 16 residues. Germline CDR1 and CDR2: SGDLS and YYNGEE. V lost 0 bases to trimming and J lost 1 base; unmatched junction nucleotides: 6. The CDR3 loop reads CASSVGAGRAQETQYF. The CDR3 coding sequence is TGTGCCAGCAGCGTAGGGGCAGGGAGGGCCCAAGAGACCCAGTACTTC.

This clone was detected a few times. This chain links TRBV6-5 with TRBJ2-5; 7 nucleotides agree with TRBD1. V lost 6 bases to trimming and J lost 4 bases; unmatched junction nucleotides: 8. The CDR3 covers 14 residues. Germline CDR1 MNHEY, CDR2 SVGAGI. DNA for the CDR3: TGTGCCAGCAGCCAGAGCTACAGGGGAGAGACCCAGTACTTC. Residues: CASSQSYRGETQYF.